The 4 T cell receptor beta chains below were found in one sample sequenced in a study of CD8+ T cells in alopecia areata. Treatment denoted: oral pan-JAK inhibitor, 5-10 mg twice daily. Extraction and reverse transcription of RNA yielded cDNA as the sequencing template. This table comes from immunoSEQ multiplex PCR, and its TCRdb copy is limited to in-frame clones, with some not included. The sample gives about 210,000 clones, more than 45% of which show up once; 1.6% is in the top ten. Sequencing was performed on CD4+ T cells sorted from blood, taken at week 4, from a patient treated with tofacitinib. These receptors were obtained from a human donor with alopecia areata.

The V and J genes are TRBV5-6 and TRBJ2-1; 12 nucleotides agree with TRBD2. The V gene's germline CDR1 is SGHDT and CDR2 YYEEEE. V lost 4 bases, J lost 15 bases, and 14 bases stayed unmatched. The CDR3 has 15 residues. Written as DNA, the CDR3 is TGTGCCAGCAGCGAAAAGGGACTAGCGGGTACCCGCCCGTTCTTC. Its translation: CASSEKGLAGTRPFF.

The chain is built from TRBV2 and TRBJ1-2, with 7 nucleotides matching TRBD1. The CDR3 is 13 residues long. Trimming removed 5 bases from V and 4 bases from J; junction bases left unmatched: 4. The germline CDR1 and CDR2 sequences are SNHLY and FYNNEI. The CDR3 nucleotides read TGTGCCAGCAGTAACAGGGGCCTCTATGGCTACACCTTC. Amino acids: CASSNRGLYGYTF. Together with reference TRBV2 and TRBJ1-2, the CDR3 gives the full variable domain: EPEVTQTPSHQVTQMGQEVILRCVPISNHLYFYWYRQILGQKVEFLVSFYNNEISEKSEIFDDQFSVERPDGSNFTLKIRSTKLEDSAMYFCASSNRGLYGYTFGSGTRLTVV.

A note on this clone: The junction does not match germline at one end; this may be a read error. The chain has TRBV20-1 and TRBJ2-5; D unresolved. Germline values: CDR1 DFQATT, CDR2 SNEGSKA (reference sequence). The CDR3 spans 9 residues. CDR3 DNA sequence: TGCAGTGCTGGAGAGACCCAGTACTTC. Translated: CSAGETQYF.

This clone was observed a handful of times. This sequence joins TRBV5-1 and TRBJ2-2; 8 positions match TRBD1. The length of the CDR3 is 15 residues. Trimming at V came to 4 bases and at J to 5 bases, leaving 7 bases not matched to a gene. CDR1 SGHRS and CDR2 YFSETQ come from the germline V gene. The CDR3 region has the DNA TGCGCCAGCAGCAGGATGACAGGGGAAACCGGGGAGCTGTTTTTT. It yields the protein CASSRMTGETGELFF. Together with reference TRBV5-1 and TRBJ2-2, the CDR3 gives the full variable domain: KAGVTQTPRYLIKTRGQQVTLSCSPISGHRSVSWYQQTPGQGLQFLFEYFSETQRNKGNFPGRFSGRQFSNSRSEMNVSTLELGDSALYLCASSRMTGETGELFFGEGSRLTVL.